Presented here are 7 T cell receptor beta chains from one specimen sequenced in a study of cytomegalovirus exposure and HLA in healthy donors. PCR primers comprised 60 Vbeta and 13 Jbeta primers. Repertoires were generated with immunoSEQ multiplex PCR, while TCRdb's copy carries only in-frame clones and drops some. This sample has over 130,000 clones, with less than 85% found just once. The sample consisted of PBMCs. These receptors all stem from a middle-aged man in good health and CMV-seropositive.

The chain links TRBV27 to TRBJ1-1; D is unclear. V shed 3 bases and J shed 5 bases, with 16 bases lying between them. CDR3 length equals 15 residues. CDR1 MNHEY and CDR2 SMNVEV come from the germline V gene (reference sequence). In DNA form, the CDR3 reads TGTGCCAGCAGTTTCAGCCCCAGTCCGGGGACTGAAGCTTTCTTT. Translating it yields CASSFSPSPGTEAFF.

The chain is built from TRBV10-2 and TRBJ2-1; 7 positions match TRBD2. CDR1 WSHSY and CDR2 SAAADI come from the germline V gene. This CDR3 is built from 14 residues. Trimming removed 2 bases from V and 4 bases from J; junction bases left unmatched: 2. DNA of the CDR3: TGCGCCAGCAGTGAGCGGGAGGTTTACAATGAGCAGTTCTTC. Translation gives CASSEREVYNEQFF.

The chain couples TRBV5-6 to TRBJ2-3; possibly TRBD2 for D (5 bases). This CDR3 region has 12 residues. Germline CDR1 SGHDT, CDR2 YYEEEE. Trimming removed 0 bases from V and 10 bases from J, with 9 bases in between. CDR3 sequence: CASSLEQRAQYF. As DNA, the CDR3 is TGTGCCAGCAGCTTGGAACAGAGGGCGCAGTATTTT.

The chain recombines TRBV28 with TRBJ2-5; D may be TRBD2 (6 bases). Per germline, CDR1 MDHEN and CDR2 SYDVKM. CDR3 length: 15 amino acids. Trimming pared 2 bases from V and 2 bases from J, leaving 12 bases between. CDR3 loop: CASSLPGVEQETQYF. CDR3 DNA: TGTGCCAGCAGTTTACCGGGGGTTGAACAAGAGACCCAGTACTTC.

The V and J genes are TRBV6-5 and TRBJ1-1, with D possibly matching TRBD1 (6 bases). V gave up 5 bases and J gave up 3 bases, with 10 bases separating them. This CDR3 spans 13 amino acids. The germline gives CDR1 MNHEY, CDR2 SVGAGI. The CDR3 DNA follows: TGTGCCAGCAGTACCACAGGGTACACTGAAGCTTTCTTT. This translates into CASSTTGYTEAFF.

A note on this clone: The same CDR3 also results from other DNA sequences found in this sample. The rearrangement links TRBV13 to TRBJ2-7; 7 nucleotides align to TRBD2. Germline CDR1 and CDR2: PRHDT and FYEKMQ (reference sequence). The CDR3 is 15 residues long. J was trimmed by 0 bases and V by 5 bases; bases with no gene match: 7. The CDR3 sequence is CASSLRASGSYEQYF. The CDR3 bases are TGTGCCAGCAGCCTGCGGGCTAGCGGCTCCTACGAGCAGTACTTC.

This clone was seen just once. This chain joins TRBV11-2 and TRBJ2-7; 11 bases align to TRBD2. V shed 7 bases and J 4 bases; nucleotides not matched to a gene: 9. Germline loops: CDR1 SGHAT, CDR2 FQNNGV. CDR3 size: 15 residues. This CDR3 is CASTLGASGRYEQYF. CDR3 DNA: TGTGCCAGCACGTTAGGGGCTAGCGGGAGGTACGAGCAGTACTTC.